The 13 T cell receptor beta chains below all came from one sample that was sequenced in a study of T cells in Graves' hyperthyroidism and ophthalmopathy. Amplification yielded TCR beta CDR3 regions, with RNA transcripts as the source. The TCR CDR3 was amplified in a first-round RT-PCR using the HTBI primer set. TCRdb redid the calling of the multiplex PCR reads with MiXCR, one entry per CDR3 protein. The table shows 480,000 or so distinct CDR3 sequences, with 46% occurring only once. Sequenced input: peripheral blood or thyroid tissue (not recorded which). These receptors were collected from an adult woman with Graves' disease, either hyperthyroidism or ophthalmopathy (not recorded which).

The rearrangement joins TRBV5-1 to TRBJ2-5, with D possibly being TRBD2 (6 bases). Germline CDR1 is SGHRS and CDR2 is YFSETQ. The ends were cut back, 1 base at V and 5 bases at J, with 9 bases in the middle. This CDR3 region has 13 residues. CDR3 sequence reads: CASSLWEAETQYF. The CDR3 DNA reads as TGCGCCAGCAGCTTGTGGGAGGCGGAGACCCAGTACTTC.

This rearrangement joins TRBV9 to TRBJ1-4, with a weak D call TRBD1 (5 bases). Germline V gives CDR1 SGDLS, CDR2 YYNGEE. V lost 0 bases and J lost 5, with 8 bases in between. The CDR3 has 14 amino acids. The CDR3 loop reads CASSVGAGNEKLFF. The CDR3 nucleotides are TGTGCCAGCAGCGTAGGGGCAGGGAATGAAAAACTGTTTTTT.

This rearrangement joins TRBV29-1 to TRBJ2-7; 10 bases are shared with TRBD2. V gave up 5 bases and J gave up 0 bases; unmatched junction bases: 4. The CDR3 has 14 residues. CDR1 and CDR2 from the germline V gene are SQVTM and ANQGSEA. The CDR3 DNA sequence: TGCAGCGTTCTTACTAGCGGGATCTCCTACGAGCAGTACTTC. This codes for CSVLTSGISYEQYF.

At least ten counts were recorded for this clonotype. J is TRBJ1-5 and V is TRBV15; possibly TRBD1 for D (5 bases). Trimming cost V 0 bases and J 15 bases, with 15 bases left between them. The CDR3 runs 13 residues. CDR1 and CDR2 (germline): LNHNV, YYDKDF (reference sequence). CDR3 bases: TGTGCCACCAGCAGAGATTTAGAGGACAATCGGCATTTT. It translates to CATSRDLEDNRHF.

About this clonotype: A much more abundant neighbour one base away suggests this may be a read error. The chain joins TRBV7-8 to TRBJ1-6; 8 bases align to TRBD1. Germline CDR1 SGHVS, CDR2 FQNEAQ. This CDR3 is built from 14 residues. Losses at the gene ends were 1 base for V and 10 bases for J; bases not matched to a gene: 3. The CDR3 nucleotides read TGTGCCAGCAGCTTAGGACAGGGGCAATCACCCCTCCACTTT. It codes for CASSLGQGQSPLHF.

The sample holds many counts of this clonotype. The chain couples TRBV11-2 to TRBJ2-7; D gene ambiguous. The V end was cut by 3 bases, the J end by 5 bases, with 5 bases between. This CDR3 comprises 11 residues. In germline, CDR1 is SGHAT, CDR2 FQNNGV. The CDR3, as DNA: TGTGCCAGCAGCTTTGTTCACGAGCAGTACTTC. The encoded protein is CASSFVHEQYF.

The sample holds many counts of this clonotype. The rearrangement uses TRBV20-1 and TRBJ2-7; D uncertain. V was cut by 7 bases and J by 3 bases, with 13 bases left in between. The CDR3 has 12 residues. Germline CDR1 is DFQATT and CDR2 is SNEGSKA (reference sequence). In nucleotides, the CDR3 is TGCAGTGGAAGTGACGGACGCTACGAGCAGTACTTC. Its protein is CSGSDGRYEQYF.

This clonotype was seen a handful of times. This chain joins TRBV28 and TRBJ1-1, with a tentative D call TRBD1 (6 bases). CDR3 length: 16 residues. Between the trimmed V and J ends, which lost 3 bases and 1 base, there was a span of 15 bases. Per the germline V gene, CDR1 is MDHEN and CDR2 is SYDVKM. In DNA, the CDR3 is TGTGCCAGCAGTTTCCCTGGACAGCCGGGGAACACTGAAGCTTTCTTT. Its protein is CASSFPGQPGNTEAFF.

This clonotype appeared many times. The CDR3 DNA reads as TGTGCCAGCACCCTACAGGGGGCACATCAGCCCCAGCATTTT. Its translation is CASTLQGAHQPQHF. The chain recombines TRBV6-1 with TRBJ1-5, with 9 bases aligning to TRBD1. This CDR3 comprises 14 residues. From germline, CDR1 is MNHNS and CDR2 SASEGT. After removal of 7 bases from V and 5 bases from J, the junction contained 6 bases not matched to a gene.

In its sample, this clonotype was seen many times. The chain employs TRBV6-6 and TRBJ1-4, with D perhaps matching TRBD1 (6 bases). CDR3 length: 14 amino acids. Trimming shortened V by 6 bases and J by 8 bases, and 16 bases separated the two germline ends. Germline CDR1 and CDR2: MNHNY and SVGAGI (reference sequence). CDR3 nucleotides: TGTGCCAGCAGCCACCGACAGGACCGCGAAAAACTGTTTTTT. This encodes CASSHRQDREKLFF.

This clonotype was seen many times. The rearrangement uses TRBV2 and TRBJ1-4; no clear D gene. The CDR3 contains 12 residues. Germline lookup yields CDR1 SNHLY and CDR2 FYNNEI. Trimming removed 7 bases at V and 4 bases at J, with 7 bases between. The CDR3 DNA is TGTGCCAGCAAAGGGTATAATGAAAAACTGTTTTTT. This sequence encodes CASKGYNEKLFF.

The chain uses TRBV7-9 and TRBJ1-5; maybe TRBD1 (6 bases). The ends were cut back, 5 bases at V and 1 base at J, with 18 bases in the middle. The CDR3 contains 17 residues. Germline CDR1 SEHNR, CDR2 FQNEAQ (reference sequence). Written as DNA, the CDR3 is TGTGCCAGCAGCCCTATACGGGGGGCTTTGAGCAATCAGCCCCAGCATTTT. As protein: CASSPIRGALSNQPQHF.

This clonotype occurred many times. The chain carries TRBV15 and TRBJ2-7; 7 bases match TRBD1. From germline, CDR1 is LNHNV and CDR2 YYDKDF (reference sequence). The CDR3 runs 13 residues. With V trimmed by 1 base and J by 3 bases, 0 bases remained unmatched. The CDR3 DNA follows: TGTGCCACCAGCAGAGGGGACAGCTACGAGCAGTACTTC. Translation: CATSRGDSYEQYF.